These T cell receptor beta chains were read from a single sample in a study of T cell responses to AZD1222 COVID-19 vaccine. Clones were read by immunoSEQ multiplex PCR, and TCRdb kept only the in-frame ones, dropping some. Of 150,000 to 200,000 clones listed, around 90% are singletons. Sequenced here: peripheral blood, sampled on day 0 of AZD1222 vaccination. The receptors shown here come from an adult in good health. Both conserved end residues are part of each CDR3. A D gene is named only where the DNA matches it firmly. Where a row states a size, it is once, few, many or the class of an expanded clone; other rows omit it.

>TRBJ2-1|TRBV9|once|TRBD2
CASSVGLRVLAGSYNEQFF
TGTGCCAGCAGCGTAGGATTAAGAGTACTAGCGGGGTCCTACAATGAGCAGTTCTTC
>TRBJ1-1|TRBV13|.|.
CASSSQGGGTEAFF
TGTGCCAGCAGCTCCCAGGGAGGGGGGACTGAAGCTTTCTTT
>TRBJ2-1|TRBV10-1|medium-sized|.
CASSLNGVNNEQFF
TGCGCCAGCAGTTTGAACGGGGTCAATAATGAGCAGTTCTTC
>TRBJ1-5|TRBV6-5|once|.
CASSYGGGGNQPQHF
TGTGCCAGCAGTTACGGTGGGGGGGGAAATCAGCCCCAGCATTTT
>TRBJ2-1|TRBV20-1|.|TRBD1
CSANTGVVQFF
TGCAGTGCTAACACAGGGGTGGTGCAGTTCTTC
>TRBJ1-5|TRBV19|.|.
CASSVTRMPYSNQPQHF
TGTGCCAGTAGTGTGACAAGAATGCCTTATAGCAATCAGCCCCAGCATTTT
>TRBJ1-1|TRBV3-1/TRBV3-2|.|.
CASSPTRQTNTEAFF
TGTGCCAGCAGCCCTACCAGACAGACGAACACTGAAGCTTTCTTT
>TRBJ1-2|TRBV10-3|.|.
CAISDGPNYGYTF
TGTGCCATCTCAGACGGACCCAACTATGGCTACACCTTC
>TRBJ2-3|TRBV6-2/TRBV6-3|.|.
CASSPLGQTQYF
TGTGCCAGCAGCCCCCTAGGGCAGACGCAGTATTTT
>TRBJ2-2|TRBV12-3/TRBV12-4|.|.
CASSVYTGELFF
TGTGCCAGCAGTGTTTACACCGGGGAGCTGTTTTTT
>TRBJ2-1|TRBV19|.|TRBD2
CASGLAGGPYNEQFF
TGTGCCAGTGGGCTAGCGGGAGGACCCTACAATGAGCAGTTCTTC
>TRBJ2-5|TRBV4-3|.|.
CASSQEPTPKETQYF
TGCGCCAGCAGCCAAGAACCTACCCCCAAAGAGACCCAGTACTTC
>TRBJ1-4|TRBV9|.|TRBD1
CASSVGVQGQGEKLFF
TGTGCCAGCAGCGTAGGGGTCCAGGGACAGGGCGAAAAACTGTTTTTT
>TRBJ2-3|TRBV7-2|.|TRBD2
CASNPTRGGPATQYF
TGTGCCAGCAACCCTACGCGGGGGGGGCCCGCTACGCAGTATTTT
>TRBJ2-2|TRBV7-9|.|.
CASSPPAGLAGELFF
TGTGCCAGCAGCCCCCCGGCGGGACTCGCCGGGGAGCTGTTTTTT
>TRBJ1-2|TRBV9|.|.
CASSVVGGSYGYTF
TGTGCCAGCAGCGTAGTGGGCGGGAGTTATGGCTACACCTTC
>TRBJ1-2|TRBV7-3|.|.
CASSLEGSSYGYTF
TGTGCCAGCAGCTTAGAAGGGAGCAGCTATGGCTACACCTTC
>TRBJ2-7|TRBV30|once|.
CAWTTSPYEQYF
TGTGCCTGGACCACCTCCCCCTACGAGCAGTACTTC
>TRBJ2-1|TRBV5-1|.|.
CASSRGTPSSYNEQFF
TGCGCCAGCAGCAGGGGGACGCCTAGCTCCTACAATGAGCAGTTCTTC
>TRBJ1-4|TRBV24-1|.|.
CATVSATTTNEKLFF
TGTGCCACCGTCTCCGCAACCACGACTAATGAAAAACTGTTTTTT
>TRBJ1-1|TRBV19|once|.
CASTYRGSATQAFF
TGTGCCAGTACCTATCGGGGGTCCGCAACTCAAGCTTTCTTT
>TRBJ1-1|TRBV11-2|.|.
CASSLWSPEAFF
TGTGCCAGCAGCTTGTGGAGTCCTGAAGCTTTCTTT
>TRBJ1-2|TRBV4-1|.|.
CASSQARQGFYGYTF
TGCGCCAGCAGCCAAGCCAGGCAGGGTTTCTATGGCTACACCTTC
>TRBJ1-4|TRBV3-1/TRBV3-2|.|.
CASSTQGRVKLFF
TGTGCCAGCAGCACACAAGGTCGGGTTAAACTGTTTTTT
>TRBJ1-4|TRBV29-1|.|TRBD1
CSVGQGQVNEKLFF
TGCAGCGTGGGACAGGGCCAGGTTAATGAAAAACTGTTTTTT
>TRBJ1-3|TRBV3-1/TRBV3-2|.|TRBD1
CASSQGKGARGNTIYF
TGTGCCAGCAGCCAAGGAAAGGGGGCGCGTGGAAACACCATATATTTT
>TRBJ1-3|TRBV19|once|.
CASSIVPPGNTIYF
TGTGCCAGTAGTATCGTTCCCCCTGGAAACACCATATATTTT
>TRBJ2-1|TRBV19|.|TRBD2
CASSPLAGARNEQFF
TGTGCCAGTAGTCCACTAGCGGGAGCTCGCAATGAGCAGTTCTTC
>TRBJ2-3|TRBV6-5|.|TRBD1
CASSLQGVTDTQYF
TGTGCCAGCAGTCTACAGGGGGTCACAGATACGCAGTATTTT
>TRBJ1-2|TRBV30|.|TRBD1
CARWTGGFSNYGYTF
TGTGCCCGCTGGACAGGGGGCTTCTCTAACTATGGCTACACCTTC
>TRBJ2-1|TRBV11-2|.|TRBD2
CASSLGLAGGLSSYNEQFF
TGTGCCAGCAGCTTAGGACTAGCGGGGGGTCTAAGCTCCTACAATGAGCAGTTCTTC
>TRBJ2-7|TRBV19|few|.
CASSRVDRALEQYF
TGTGCCAGTAGTAGAGTCGACAGAGCCCTAGAGCAGTACTTC
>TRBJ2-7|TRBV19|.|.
CATQDRYYEQYF
TGTGCCACCCAGGACCGCTACTACGAGCAGTACTTC
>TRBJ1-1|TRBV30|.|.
CAWTGGAGNTEAFF
TGTGCATGGACTGGGGGGGCAGGGAACACTGAAGCTTTCTTT
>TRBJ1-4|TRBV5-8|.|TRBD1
CASSLGTKEGARGSQKLFF
TGTGCCAGCAGCTTAGGAACGAAAGAGGGGGCGCGGGGCTCACAAAAACTGTTTTTT
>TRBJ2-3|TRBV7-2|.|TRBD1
CASSLMRGRVSINTDTQYF
TGTGCCAGCAGCTTAATGAGGGGGCGGGTCTCGATTAACACAGATACGCAGTATTTT
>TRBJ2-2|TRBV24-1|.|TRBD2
CATRVSPSGRADTGELFF
TGTGCCACCCGGGTAAGTCCTAGCGGGAGGGCCGACACCGGGGAGCTGTTTTTT
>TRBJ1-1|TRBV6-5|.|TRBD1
CASSWSRGLANTEAFF
TGTGCCAGCAGTTGGTCGAGGGGGCTGGCGAACACTGAAGCTTTCTTT
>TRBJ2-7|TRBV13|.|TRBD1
CASSVGQGQAYEQYF
TGTGCCAGCAGCGTCGGACAGGGCCAAGCCTACGAGCAGTACTTC
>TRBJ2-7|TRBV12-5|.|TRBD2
CASGPKIPLAGVSPYEQYF
TGTGCTAGTGGTCCGAAGATCCCGCTAGCGGGAGTGAGCCCCTACGAGCAGTACTTC
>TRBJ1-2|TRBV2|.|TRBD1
CASYPGQSSNYGYTF
TGTGCCAGCTACCCGGGACAGTCTTCTAACTATGGCTACACCTTC
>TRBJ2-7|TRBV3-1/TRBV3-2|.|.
CASSRDSRTYEQYF
TGTGCCAGCAGCCGGGACTCCCGTACCTACGAGCAGTACTTC
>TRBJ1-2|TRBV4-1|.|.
CASSQDEGGRGYGYTF
TGCGCCAGCAGCCAAGATGAAGGGGGAAGGGGATATGGCTACACCTTC
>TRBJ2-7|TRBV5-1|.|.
CASSQEVLYEQYF
TGCGCCAGCAGCCAGGAGGTCCTCTACGAGCAGTACTTC
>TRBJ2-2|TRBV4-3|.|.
CASRVIGESGELFF
TGCGCCAGCAGGGTCATCGGCGAATCCGGGGAGCTGTTTTTT
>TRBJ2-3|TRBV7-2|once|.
CASSLVTGAADTQYF
TGTGCCAGCAGCTTAGTTACCGGGGCGGCAGATACGCAGTATTTT
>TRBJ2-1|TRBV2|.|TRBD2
CASSGEFGLAGGNEQFF
TGTGCCAGCAGTGGGGAATTCGGACTAGCGGGGGGAAATGAGCAGTTCTTC
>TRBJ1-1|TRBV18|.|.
CASSRQKNTEAFF
TGTGCCAGCTCTAGACAGAAGAACACTGAAGCTTTCTTT
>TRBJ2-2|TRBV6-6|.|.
CASSYLSGTGELFF
TGTGCCAGCAGTTACTTAAGCGGTACAGGGGAGCTGTTTTTT
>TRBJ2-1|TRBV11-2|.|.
CASSLLARSSYNEQFF
TGTGCCAGCAGCTTACTGGCTAGGAGCTCCTACAATGAGCAGTTCTTC
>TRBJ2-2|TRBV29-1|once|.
CSVEPKGGAGELFF
TGCAGCGTCGAACCAAAGGGTGGGGCCGGGGAGCTGTTTTTT
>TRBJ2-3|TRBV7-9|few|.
CASSPRGEFVDTQYF
TGTGCCAGCAGCCCAAGGGGCGAGTTTGTAGATACGCAGTATTTT
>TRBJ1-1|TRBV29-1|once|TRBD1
CSTSGQSMNTEAFF
TGCAGCACCTCGGGACAGAGCATGAACACTGAAGCTTTCTTT
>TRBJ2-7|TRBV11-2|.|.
CASSYYGYEQYF
TGTGCCAGCAGTTACTACGGGTACGAGCAGTACTTC
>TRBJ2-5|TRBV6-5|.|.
CASREGMVTQYF
TGTGCCAGCAGGGAGGGGATGGTGACCCAGTACTTC
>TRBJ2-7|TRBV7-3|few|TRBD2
CASSSGLADEQYF
TGTGCCAGCAGCTCGGGACTAGCGGACGAGCAGTACTTC
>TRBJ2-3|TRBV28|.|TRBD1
CASSLVGQGVTDTQYF
TGTGCCAGCAGTTTGGTAGGGCAGGGGGTAACAGATACGCAGTATTTT